Presented here are 23 T cell receptor beta chains from one specimen sequenced in a study of metastatic and nonmetastatic thyroid tumors. Using MiXCR, TCRdb re-called clones from the PCR reads. Altogether around 89,000 clones are present, under 15% being singletons, with the ten largest covering 3.6%. Patients underwent thyroid surgery, and none had received any treatment before it. The specimen sequenced was blood. The receptors here all came from a female donor with papillary thyroid cancer or a benign thyroid nodule (not recorded which). Some clones in this sample may be carry-over from other donors' samples.

This clone was recorded many times. This chain uses TRBV6-1 with TRBJ2-5, with D uncertain. V was pared by 5 bases and J by 4 bases, with 14 bases between. The CDR3 has 14 residues. The germline V gene has CDR1 MNHNS and CDR2 SASEGT. In DNA, the CDR3 is TGTGCCAGCAGTTTTCAGGTGAAGAGAGAGACCCAGTACTTC. It is translated as CASSFQVKRETQYF.

There are many counts of this clone. The genes are TRBV6-1 and TRBJ2-5, with 7 bases lining up with TRBD2. The CDR3 covers 13 residues. Losses at the gene ends were 6 bases for V and 3 bases for J; bases not matched to a gene: 4. Germline CDR1 and CDR2: MNHNS and SASEGT. The CDR3 sequence: CASRPGGKETQYF. For the CDR3, the DNA is TGTGCCAGCAGGCCCGGGGGGAAAGAGACCCAGTACTTC.

This clone was found many times. The gene calls are TRBV2 and TRBJ1-2; D remains ambiguous. CDR1 and CDR2 (germline): SNHLY, FYNNEI. Trimming removed 4 bases at V and 5 bases at J, with 14 bases between. The CDR3 runs to 14 residues. This chain's CDR3 is CASSAVLRLYGYTF. The CDR3, as DNA: TGTGCCAGCAGTGCGGTATTAAGGCTATATGGCTACACCTTC.

This clone was seen at least ten times. Distinct nucleotide sequences in the sample also encode this CDR3. In nucleotides, the CDR3 is TGTGCCATCAGGGACAGGGCTGACTCACCCCTCCACTTT. Translating it yields CAIRDRADSPLHF. V is TRBV10-3 and J is TRBJ1-6; 8 nucleotides line up with TRBD1. Germline CDR1 reads ENHRY; CDR2 reads SYGVKD. V shed 6 bases and J 10 bases; nucleotides not matched to a gene: 5. The CDR3 has 13 amino acids.

This clone was observed many times. The chain joins TRBV6-1 to TRBJ2-2, with 10 bases lining up with TRBD2. Losses at the gene ends were 1 base for V and 6 bases for J; bases not matched to a gene: 2. This CDR3 has 15 residues. CDR1 is MNHNS, CDR2 SASEGT, per germline. The CDR3 region is CASSEEAGGPGELFF. CDR3 nucleotide sequence: TGTGCCAGCAGTGAAGAAGCGGGGGGGCCCGGGGAGCTGTTTTTT.

The CDR3 DNA sequence: TGTGCCAGCAGCTTCATTTGGCCTGAAGCTTTCTTT. Amino acid sequence: CASSFIWPEAFF. V usage is TRBV11-2 and J usage is TRBJ1-1; no clear D. CDR1 SGHAT and CDR2 FQNNGV come from the germline V gene. The ends were cut back, 3 bases at V and 6 bases at J, with 8 bases in the middle. The CDR3 consists of 12 residues.

This clone was detected only a few times. A much bigger clone sits one base away, suggesting this may be a read error. This chain links TRBV13 with TRBJ2-7, with 9 nucleotides matching TRBD1. CDR1 is PRHDT, CDR2 FYEKMQ, per germline (reference sequence). The junction had 10 bases not matched to a gene; V was cut back by 6 bases and J by 7 bases. This CDR3 contains 14 residues. CDR3 bases: TGTGCCAGCAGTTCTACAGGGGGCGATGGGGAGCAGTACTTC. Protein sequence: CASSSTGGDGEQYF.

This chain connects TRBV3-1 to TRBJ2-3, with D unclear. V was clipped by 3 bases and J by 6 bases, with 7 bases between them. The CDR3 loop spans 12 amino acids. CDR1 and CDR2 (germline): LGHDT, YNNKEL (reference sequence). This CDR3 reads CASSQTGDTQYF. DNA of the CDR3: TGTGCCAGCAGCCAGACTGGGGATACGCAGTATTTT.

This clone was picked up many times. The rearrangement links TRBV12-3 or TRBV12-4 to TRBJ2-5; no definite D call. The CDR3 is 12 amino acids. V was cut by 5 bases and J by 1 base, with 5 bases left in between. CDR3 protein: CASSPTQETQYF. The CDR3 bases are TGTGCCAGCAGTCCGACCCAAGAGACCCAGTACTTC.

The V gene is TRBV28, the J gene TRBJ2-3; D is ambiguous. The germline gives CDR1 MDHEN, CDR2 SYDVKM. This CDR3 spans 15 amino acids. V shed 10 bases and J shed 2 bases, with 19 bases lying between them. Written as DNA, the CDR3 is TGTGCCATCAGCCCCGCCGGGTCAGTCACAGATACGCAGTATTTT. It codes for CAISPAGSVTDTQYF.

This clone came up many times. The chain couples TRBV4-2 to TRBJ2-7, with 7 bases fitting TRBD1. The ends lost 0 bases at V and 4 bases at J; junction bases unmatched: 9. The CDR3 length is 16 residues. Germline V gives CDR1 LGHNA, CDR2 YNFKEQ. CDR3 sequence (DNA): TGTGCCAGCAGCCAAGATGTCGGGACAGTGGGGTACGAGCAGTACTTC. Amino acid sequence: CASSQDVGTVGYEQYF.

As concerns this clone: A much bigger clone sits one base away, suggesting this may be a read error. The V and J genes are TRBV20-1 and TRBJ2-3; 7 nucleotides line up with TRBD1. This CDR3 region has 14 residues. Trimming cost V 7 bases and J 5 bases; bases outside gene matches: 12. Looked up from germline, CDR1 is DFQATT and CDR2 is SNEGSKA (reference sequence). CDR3: CSGLEGAAGDTQYF. In DNA form, the CDR3 reads TGCAGTGGGCTAGAGGGGGCCGCCGGAGATACGCAGTATTTT.

This clone was found a few times. The rearrangement uses TRBV6-1 and TRBJ1-5, with D possibly matching TRBD1 (5 bases). From germline, CDR1 is MNHNS and CDR2 SASEGT. V was trimmed by 7 bases and J by 1 base, leaving 11 bases between them. CDR3 size: 14 residues. CDR3 region: CASIYGGSNQPQHF. The CDR3 DNA is TGTGCCAGCATCTATGGGGGGAGCAATCAGCCCCAGCATTTT.

This clone has at least ten counts. The chain joins TRBV11-2 to TRBJ1-2; D might be TRBD1 (6 bases). Germline CDR1 and CDR2: SGHAT and FQNNGV. The CDR3 runs 13 residues. V was pared by 3 bases and J by 5 bases, with 10 bases between. The CDR3 DNA reads TGTGCCAGCAGCTTGGATCAGGGGTATGGCTACACCTTC. It is translated as CASSLDQGYGYTF. Looking up the rest from reference TRBV11-2 and TRBJ1-2 gives the full variable domain: EAGVAQSPRYKIIEKRQSVAFWCNPISGHATLYWYQQILGQGPKLLIQFQNNGVVDDSQLPKDRFSAERLKGVDSTLKIQPAKLEDSAVYLCASSLDQGYGYTFGSGTRLTVV.

This clone was counted at least ten times. This chain's CDR3 is CATSRASGRTYETQYF. The CDR3 DNA sequence: TGTGCCACCAGCAGAGCCTCTGGGAGGACTTATGAGACCCAGTACTTC. The gene calls are TRBV15 and TRBJ2-5; TRBD2 might be the D (6 bases). Germline CDR1 LNHNV, CDR2 YYDKDF (reference sequence). This CDR3 has 16 amino acids. V shed 1 base and J shed 5 bases, with 17 bases lying between them.

This clone has at least ten counts. V and J are TRBV5-8 and TRBJ1-4, with D tentatively TRBD1 (5 bases). The CDR3 contains 15 residues. Per germline, CDR1 SGHTS and CDR2 YDEGEE. Trimming removed 5 bases at V and 3 bases at J, with 14 bases between. For the CDR3, the DNA is TGTGCCAGCAGACGACATGGGGGTTCTAATGAAAAACTGTTTTTT. Its translation: CASRRHGGSNEKLFF.

This clone was observed a few times. One end of the junction fails to match germline, which may point to a read error. The J gene is TRBJ2-7, the V gene TRBV6-1; possibly TRBD2 for D (6 bases). The CDR3 is made up of 15 amino acids. CDR1 MNHNS and CDR2 SASEGT come from the germline V gene. The CDR3 bases are TGTGCCAGCAGCCCCAGGAGGGAGCGCCACTACGAGAAGTACTTC. Translation: CASSPRRERHYEKYF.

This sequence joins TRBV12-3 or TRBV12-4 and TRBJ1-2, with 9 bases lining up with TRBD1. Trimming removed 6 bases from V and 4 bases from J; junction bases left unmatched: 12. This CDR3 spans 16 amino acids. This CDR3 reads CASRGISGTGPYGYTF. The DNA of the CDR3 is TGTGCCAGCAGGGGAATAAGTGGGACAGGGCCCTATGGCTACACCTTC.

In its sample, this clone was seen a few times. A read error is likely, as this CDR3 ends without the conserved phenylalanine or tryptophan. The chain uses TRBV6-1 and TRBJ1-6; D uncertain. Trimming left V 7 bases short and J 9 bases short, with 22 bases between. CDR3 size: 16 residues. The germline CDR1 and CDR2 sequences are MNHNS and SASEGT. The CDR3: CASTALRSRSVSPLHS. The CDR3 DNA reads TGTGCCAGCACGGCCCTCCGGTCTAGGTCAGTTTCACCCCTCCACTCT.

This clone was counted many times. The V call is TRBV24-1, the J call TRBJ1-4, with a weak D call TRBD1 (6 bases). This CDR3 region has 14 residues. V lost 3 bases and J 7 bases, leaving 11 bases between the germline ends. Germline CDR1 KGHDR, CDR2 SFDVKD. The CDR3 region is CATSDPLTGEKLFF. The CDR3 nucleotides are TGTGCCACCAGTGATCCCCTGACAGGTGAAAAACTGTTTTTT.

The table lists this clone with many counts. The chain combines TRBV5-6 with TRBJ1-5; the D is unclear. Per the germline V gene, CDR1 is SGHDT and CDR2 is YYEEEE. This CDR3 contains 15 residues. V dropped 0 bases and J dropped 2 bases, with 9 bases sitting between them. The CDR3 DNA is TGTGCCAGCAGCTTGGGGGGTACGGGCAATCAGCCCCAGCATTTT. It codes for CASSLGGTGNQPQHF.

Details on this clone: One junction end does not reproduce the germline sequence, and a read error may be involved. This chain uses TRBV28 with TRBJ1-3, with TRBD1 identical over 7 bases. This CDR3 region has 13 residues. Germline assignment: CDR1 MDHEN and CDR2 SYDVKM. The CDR3 DNA follows: TGTGCCAGCAGGACAGGGCCCGGAAACATCATATATTTT. As protein: CASRTGPGNIIYF.

As for this clone: The CDR3 does not close with the conserved phenylalanine or tryptophan, likely indicating a read error. The V call is TRBV6-4, the J call TRBJ2-5; D is possibly TRBD2 (5 bases). The CDR3 spans 15 residues. Germline-derived CDR1 and CDR2 are MRHNA and SNTAGT. The DNA of the CDR3 is TGTGCCAGCAGTTACTCGGGGTTGGTCCAAGAGACCCAGTACAAC. Translation: CASSYSGLVQETQYN.